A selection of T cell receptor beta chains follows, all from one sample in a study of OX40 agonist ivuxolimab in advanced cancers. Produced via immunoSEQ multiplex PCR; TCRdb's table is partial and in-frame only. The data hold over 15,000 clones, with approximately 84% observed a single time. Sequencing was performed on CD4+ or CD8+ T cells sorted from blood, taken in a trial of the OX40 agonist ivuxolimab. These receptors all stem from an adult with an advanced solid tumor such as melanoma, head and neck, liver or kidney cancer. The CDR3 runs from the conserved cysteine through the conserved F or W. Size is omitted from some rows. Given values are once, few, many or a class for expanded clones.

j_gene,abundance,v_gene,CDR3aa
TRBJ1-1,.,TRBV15,CATSRPTGGERLVTEAFF
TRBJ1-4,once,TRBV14,CASSHGWGVEKLFF
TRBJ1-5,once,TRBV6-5,CASRGGAGQPQHF
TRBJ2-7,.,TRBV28,CASSTWTGAYEQYF
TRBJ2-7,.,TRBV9,CASSAGFVAYEQYF
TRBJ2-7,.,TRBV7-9,CASSLAGVLLEQYF
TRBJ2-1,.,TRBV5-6,CASSHTYNEQFF
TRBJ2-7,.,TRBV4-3,CASSPHTTGPYEQYF
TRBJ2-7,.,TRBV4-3,CASSQEEQGYEQYF
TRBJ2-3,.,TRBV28,CASSSRLAGVAYAVPDTQYF